This T cell receptor beta chain is from a study of blood T cell repertoires in COVID-19 (dated by TCRdb to 2020 to 2022). In the study overall: The collaborator samples originated in the United States, Italy and Spain and spanned the acute and convalescent phases of COVID-19. Nearly every sample came with metadata listing a de-identified subject ID, COVID-19 status, age in years and sex. HLA class I and class II types, where available, came from metadata supplied by the sample provider rather than from assay-based typing. The dataset comprised deeply sampled blood TCRbeta repertoires from subjects exposed to, actively infected with, or recovered from COVID-19. Samples were obtained from the ongoing ImmuneRACE study (first 160 participants) and from 1,254 subjects provided by 6 global collaborators. The repertoires were released in a freely available public database intended as a resource for research on the immune response to SARS-CoV-2. The prospective study material was composed of cDNA or gDNA derived from T cells, B-cell-depleted T cells, or PBMCs.

Points the paper makes about the study in general: Clinical and demographic metadata were provided uncurated, with the amount varying by source and participant.

TCRbeta CDR3 regions were amplified from genomic DNA using the immunoSEQ Assay, a bias-controlled multiplex PCR. Concerning the study's data processing: Within the assay, amplification of reference gene primers was used to estimate how many nucleated cells each sample contained. Sequence reads were collapsed and filtered to measure the absolute abundance of every unique TCRbeta CDR3 rearrangement. For each sample, productive Simpson clonality was calculated as the square root of Simpson's diversity index across productive rearrangements. TCRdb limited this immuneACCESS table to in-frame rearrangements with V and J called. A share of clones is missing; checked studies link under half to unresolved V genes, and the rest is unexplained. Clone size and the V and J calls come from that table; the DNA yielded D and trimming. Here the sample has roughly 240,000 clones; around 85% occur a single time. Approximately 9.1% of the sample is held by the ten biggest clonotypes.

In the prospective study, participants were roughly 18 to 89 years old, resided in 24 geographic areas of the United States, and were enrolled through a virtual design. In the prospective study, cohorts were assigned on the basis of participant-reported clinical history obtained from a screening survey and a study questionnaire. Each participant in the prospective study had whole blood, serum and a nasopharyngeal or oropharyngeal swab collected by mobile phlebotomists. Additional blood draws and questionnaires over a roughly two-month period could optionally be provided by prospective study participants. Prospective study blood samples were shipped either frozen or at room temperature before DNA extraction. CDR1 and CDR2 were assigned from the germline V gene as MNHEY and SVGAGI. The CDR3 has 15 amino acids, counting the end cysteine and phenylalanine. The only DNA kept is the CDR3, 45 bases in frame from the first base. Ends trimmed: V by 5 bases, J by 4 bases; bases unmatched to a gene: 10.

This clone was detected only once. Its recognized antigen is unknown. The record has no base qualities; no much larger clone is one base away. The sequence joins TRBV6-5 to TRBJ1-2; TRBD1 agrees with 7 junctional bases. This receptor was taken from a woman aged 50 to 60 with acute COVID-19. Sequenced input: PBMCs or T cells enriched from blood (not recorded which). The CDR3 amino acid sequence is: CASSNPGTVFYGYTF. At the DNA level, the sequence is TGTGCCAGCAGTAACCCCGGGACAGTTTTCTATGGCTACACCTTC.